This T cell receptor beta chain stems from a study of blood T cell repertoires in COVID-19. Overall study context: From T cells, B-cell-depleted T cells, or PBMCs came the material, which was cDNA or gDNA.

The repertoire was sequenced with immunoSEQ multiplex PCR; TCRdb's copy has only in-frame clones and lacks some. The sample includes about 220,000 clones, roughly 80% seen only once; the top ten take 1.3%. Participants had their cohort set by participant-reported clinical history. Trimming shortened V by 8 bases and J by 6 bases, and 19 bases separated the two germline ends. The CDR3 has 15 amino acids. Germline V gene data show CDR1 as SGHTA and CDR2 as FQGNSA. The clonotype comes from a woman in her forties with acute COVID-19. Material for sequencing was PBMCs or T cells enriched from blood (not recorded which). This rearrangement joins TRBV7-2 to TRBJ2-2; D not resolved. This chain's CDR3 is CASLQAALRSGELFF. As DNA, the CDR3 is TGTGCCAGCCTGCAGGCCGCTTTACGGTCCGGGGAGCTGTTTTTT.